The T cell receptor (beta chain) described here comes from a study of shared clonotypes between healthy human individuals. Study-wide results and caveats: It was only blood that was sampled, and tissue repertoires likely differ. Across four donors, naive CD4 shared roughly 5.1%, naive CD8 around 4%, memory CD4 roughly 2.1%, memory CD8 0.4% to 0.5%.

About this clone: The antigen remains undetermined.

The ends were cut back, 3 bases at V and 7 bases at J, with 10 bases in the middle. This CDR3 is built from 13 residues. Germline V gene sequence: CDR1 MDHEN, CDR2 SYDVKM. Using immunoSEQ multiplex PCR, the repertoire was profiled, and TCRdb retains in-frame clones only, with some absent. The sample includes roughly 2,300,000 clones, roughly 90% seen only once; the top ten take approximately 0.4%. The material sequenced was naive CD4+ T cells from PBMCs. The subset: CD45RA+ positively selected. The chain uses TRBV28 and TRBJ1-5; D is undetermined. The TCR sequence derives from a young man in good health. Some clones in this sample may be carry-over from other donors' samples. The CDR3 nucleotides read TGTGCCAGCAGTTTCTGGGTGGGGCAGCCCCAGCATTTT. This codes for CASSFWVGQPQHF. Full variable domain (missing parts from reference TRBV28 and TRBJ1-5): DVKVTQSSRYLVKRTGEKVFLECVQDMDHENMFWYRQDPGLGLRLIYFSYDVKMKEKGDIPEGYSVSREKKERFSLILESASTNQTSMYLCASSFWVGQPQHFGDGTRLSIL.